Included here is one T cell receptor (beta chain) sequence, with context. Its antigen is not identified. Assay runs were performed at deep level. The DNA input per sorted-subset replicate PCR was about 0.2 ug, corresponding to 25,000 to 30,000 T cell genomes. Sequencing was performed with immunoSEQ multiplex PCR; in TCRdb, only in-frame clones are kept and a portion is missing. The table has roughly 1.4 million clones, 98% to 99% seen once; the top ten hold 0.36%. This entry is derived from a study of shared clonotypes between healthy human individuals. Study context: Per donor, three plates held CD4 naive cells, three held CD4 memory, two held CD8 naive and one held CD8 memory.

Overall study findings and caveats: The generation probabilities recorded for non-shared clonotypes fell below those of clonotypes shared by all four donors.

Germline loops: CDR1 MGHDK, CDR2 SYGVNS. The CDR3 extends over 13 amino acids. Trimming removed 3 bases at V and 10 bases at J, with 14 bases between. The chain is built from TRBV25-1 and TRBJ2-3; D not certain. The receptor comes from a man aged 30-40 years in good health. The specimen was naive CD4+ T cells sorted from blood. Subset defined: CD45RA+ positively selected. The CDR3 spells CASSERTSAPQYF. The CDR3 DNA follows: TGTGCCAGCAGTGAGAGAACCTCTGCCCCGCAGTATTTT.